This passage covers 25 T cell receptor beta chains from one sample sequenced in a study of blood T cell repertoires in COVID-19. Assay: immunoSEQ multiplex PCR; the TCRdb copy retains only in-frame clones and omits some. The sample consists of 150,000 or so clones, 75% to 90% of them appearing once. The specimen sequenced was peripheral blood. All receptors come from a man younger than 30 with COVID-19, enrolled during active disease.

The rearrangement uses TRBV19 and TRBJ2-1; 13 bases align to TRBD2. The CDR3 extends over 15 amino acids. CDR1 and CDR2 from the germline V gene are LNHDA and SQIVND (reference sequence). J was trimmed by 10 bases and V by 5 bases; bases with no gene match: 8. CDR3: CASSLRLAGGLEQFF. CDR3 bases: TGTGCCAGTAGTCTCCGACTAGCGGGAGGCCTAGAGCAGTTCTTC.

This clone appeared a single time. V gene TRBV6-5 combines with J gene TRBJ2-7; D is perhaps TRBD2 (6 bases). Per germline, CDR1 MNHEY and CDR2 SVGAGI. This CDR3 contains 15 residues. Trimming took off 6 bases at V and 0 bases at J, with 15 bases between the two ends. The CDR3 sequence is CASRPEPGSSYEQYF. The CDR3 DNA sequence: TGTGCCAGCAGACCAGAGCCCGGGAGCTCCTACGAGCAGTACTTC.

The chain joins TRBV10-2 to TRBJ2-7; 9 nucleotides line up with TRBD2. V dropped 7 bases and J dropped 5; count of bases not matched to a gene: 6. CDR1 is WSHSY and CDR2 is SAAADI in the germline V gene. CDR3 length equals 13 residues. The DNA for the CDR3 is TGCGCCAGCATGGCGGGAGGGCCCGACGAGCAGTACTTC. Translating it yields CASMAGGPDEQYF.

The CDR3: CASSLVIGGAYEQYF. As DNA, the CDR3 is TGTGCCAGCAGCTTGGTGATTGGGGGCGCGTACGAGCAGTACTTC. This rearrangement joins TRBV5-8 to TRBJ2-7; D might be TRBD1 (6 bases). The V and J ends lost 0 bases and 4 bases respectively, with 14 bases between them. This CDR3 is built from 15 residues. The V gene's germline CDR1 is SGHTS and CDR2 YDEGEE.

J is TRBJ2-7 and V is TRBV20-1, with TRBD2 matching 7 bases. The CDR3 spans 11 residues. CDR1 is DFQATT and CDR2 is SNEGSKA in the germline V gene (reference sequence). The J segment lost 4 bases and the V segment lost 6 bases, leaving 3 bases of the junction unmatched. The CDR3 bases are TGCAGTGCCGCTAGCGGTTACGAGCAGTACTTC. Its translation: CSAASGYEQYF.

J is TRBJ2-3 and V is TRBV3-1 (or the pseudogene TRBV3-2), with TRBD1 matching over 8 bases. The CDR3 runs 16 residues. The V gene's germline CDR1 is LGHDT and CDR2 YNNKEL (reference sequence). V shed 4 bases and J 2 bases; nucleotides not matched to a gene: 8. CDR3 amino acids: CASSPGQGRHTDTQYF. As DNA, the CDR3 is TGTGCCAGCAGCCCAGGACAGGGCAGACACACAGATACGCAGTATTTT.

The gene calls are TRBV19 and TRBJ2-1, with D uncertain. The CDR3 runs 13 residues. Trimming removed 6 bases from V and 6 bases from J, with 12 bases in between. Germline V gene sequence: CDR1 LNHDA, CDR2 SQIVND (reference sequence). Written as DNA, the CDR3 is TGTGCCAGTAGCCTCCTACGTGGCAATGAGCAGTTCTTC. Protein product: CASSLLRGNEQFF.

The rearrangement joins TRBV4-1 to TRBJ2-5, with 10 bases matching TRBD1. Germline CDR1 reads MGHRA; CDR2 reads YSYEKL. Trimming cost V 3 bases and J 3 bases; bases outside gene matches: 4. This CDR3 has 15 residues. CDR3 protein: CASSHSDRGKETQYF. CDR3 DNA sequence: TGCGCCAGCAGCCACTCGGACAGGGGGAAAGAGACCCAGTACTTC.

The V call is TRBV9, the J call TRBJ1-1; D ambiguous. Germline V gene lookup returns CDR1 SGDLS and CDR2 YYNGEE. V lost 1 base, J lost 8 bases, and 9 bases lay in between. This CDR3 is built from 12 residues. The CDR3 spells CASSVPPGEAFF. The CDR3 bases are TGTGCCAGCAGCGTACCCCCAGGAGAAGCTTTCTTT.

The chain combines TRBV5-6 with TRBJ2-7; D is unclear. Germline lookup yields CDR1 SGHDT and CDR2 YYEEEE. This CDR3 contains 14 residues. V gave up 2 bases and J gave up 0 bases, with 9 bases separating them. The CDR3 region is CASSLAPSSYEQYF. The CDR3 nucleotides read TGTGCCAGCAGCTTAGCCCCGAGCTCCTACGAGCAGTACTTC.

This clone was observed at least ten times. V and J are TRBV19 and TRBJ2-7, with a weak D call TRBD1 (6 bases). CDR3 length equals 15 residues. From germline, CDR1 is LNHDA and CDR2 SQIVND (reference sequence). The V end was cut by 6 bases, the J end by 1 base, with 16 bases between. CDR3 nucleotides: TGTGCCAGTAGCGAGGGACACCATGGATCCTACGAGCAGTACTTC. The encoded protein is CASSEGHHGSYEQYF.

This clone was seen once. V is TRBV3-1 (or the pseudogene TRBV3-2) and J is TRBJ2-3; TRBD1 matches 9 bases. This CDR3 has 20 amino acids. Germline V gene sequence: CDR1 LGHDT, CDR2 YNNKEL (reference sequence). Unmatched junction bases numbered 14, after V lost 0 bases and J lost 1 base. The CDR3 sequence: CASSQERSSGTGFRTDTQYF. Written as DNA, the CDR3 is TGTGCCAGCAGCCAAGAGCGATCTTCCGGGACAGGGTTCCGCACAGATACGCAGTATTTT.

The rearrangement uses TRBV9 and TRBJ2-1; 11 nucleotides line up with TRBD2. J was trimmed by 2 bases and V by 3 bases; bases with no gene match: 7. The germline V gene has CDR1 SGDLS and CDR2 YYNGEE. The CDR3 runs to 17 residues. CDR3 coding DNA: TGTGCCAGCAGCGACCCGACTAGCGGGACAACCTACAATGAGCAGTTCTTC. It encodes CASSDPTSGTTYNEQFF.

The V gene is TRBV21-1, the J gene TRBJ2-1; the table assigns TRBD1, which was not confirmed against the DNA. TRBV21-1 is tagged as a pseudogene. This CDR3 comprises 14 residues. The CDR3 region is CASSKAQVHNEQFF. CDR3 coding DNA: TGTGCCAGCAGCAAAGCACAGGTTCACAATGAGCAGTTCTTC.

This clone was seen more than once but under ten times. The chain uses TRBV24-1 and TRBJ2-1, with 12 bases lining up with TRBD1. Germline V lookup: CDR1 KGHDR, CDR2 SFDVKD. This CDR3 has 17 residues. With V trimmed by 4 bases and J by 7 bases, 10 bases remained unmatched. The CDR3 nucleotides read TGTGCCACCAGTGAGTTTAGGGGACAGGGGGCATTGAATGAGCAGTTCTTC. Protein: CATSEFRGQGALNEQFF.

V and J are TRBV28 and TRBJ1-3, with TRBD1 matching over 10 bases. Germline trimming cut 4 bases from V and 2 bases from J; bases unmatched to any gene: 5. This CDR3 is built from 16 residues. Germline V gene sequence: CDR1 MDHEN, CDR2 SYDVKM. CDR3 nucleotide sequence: TGTGCCAGCAGTTCAGCCGGGACAGGGGCTGGAAACACCATATATTTT. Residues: CASSSAGTGAGNTIYF.

The CDR3: CASSQGQNQETQYF. As DNA, the CDR3 is TGTGCCAGCAGTCAAGGACAGAACCAAGAGACCCAGTACTTC. This chain connects TRBV2 to TRBJ2-5; D possibly corresponds to TRBD1 (6 bases). Germline assignment: CDR1 SNHLY and CDR2 FYNNEI. The CDR3 loop spans 14 amino acids. V was shortened by 5 bases and J by 0 bases, with 10 bases between the two germline ends.

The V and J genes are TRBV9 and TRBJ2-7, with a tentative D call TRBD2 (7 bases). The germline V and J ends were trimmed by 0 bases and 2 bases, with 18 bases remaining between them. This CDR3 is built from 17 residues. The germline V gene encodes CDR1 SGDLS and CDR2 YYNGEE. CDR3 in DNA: TGTGCCAGCAGCGTAGGGAAGGGGGGGACCCTTCCCTACGAGCAGTACTTC. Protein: CASSVGKGGTLPYEQYF.

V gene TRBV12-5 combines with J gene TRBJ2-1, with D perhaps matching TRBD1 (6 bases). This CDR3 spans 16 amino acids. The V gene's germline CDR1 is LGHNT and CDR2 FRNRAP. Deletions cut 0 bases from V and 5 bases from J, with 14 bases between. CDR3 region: CASGLVQGHGNNEQFF. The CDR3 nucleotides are TGTGCTAGTGGTTTGGTACAGGGACACGGTAACAATGAGCAGTTCTTC.

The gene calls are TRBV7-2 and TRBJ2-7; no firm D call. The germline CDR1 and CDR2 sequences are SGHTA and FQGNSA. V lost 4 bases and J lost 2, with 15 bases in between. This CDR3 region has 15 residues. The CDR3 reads CASSSPQPPTYEQYF. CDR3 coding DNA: TGTGCCAGCAGCTCACCCCAACCACCTACCTACGAGCAGTACTTC. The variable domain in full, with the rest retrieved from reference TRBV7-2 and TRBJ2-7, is GAGVSQSPSNKVTEKGKDVELRCDPISGHTALYWYRQSLGQGLEFLIYFQGNSAPDKSGLPSDRFSAERTGGSVSTLTIQRTQQEDSAVYLCASSSPQPPTYEQYFGPGTRLTVT.

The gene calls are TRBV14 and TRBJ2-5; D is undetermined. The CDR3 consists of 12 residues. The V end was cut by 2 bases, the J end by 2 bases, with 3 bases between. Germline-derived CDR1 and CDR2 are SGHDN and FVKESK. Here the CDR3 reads CASSQTQETQYF. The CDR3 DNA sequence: TGTGCCAGCAGCCAAACACAAGAGACCCAGTACTTC.

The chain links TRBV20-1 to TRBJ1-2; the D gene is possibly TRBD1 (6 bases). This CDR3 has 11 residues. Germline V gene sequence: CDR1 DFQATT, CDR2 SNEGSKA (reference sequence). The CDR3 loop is CSIQGVYGYTF. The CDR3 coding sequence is TGCAGCATACAGGGAGTATATGGCTACACCTTC.

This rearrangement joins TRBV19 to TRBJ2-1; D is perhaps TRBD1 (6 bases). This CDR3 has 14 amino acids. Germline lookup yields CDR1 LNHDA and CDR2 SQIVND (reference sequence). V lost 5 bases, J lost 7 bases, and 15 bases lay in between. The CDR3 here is CASSLQGRVNEQFF. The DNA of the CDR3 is TGTGCCAGTAGTTTACAGGGCCGGGTTAATGAGCAGTTCTTC. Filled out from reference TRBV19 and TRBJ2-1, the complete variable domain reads DGGITQSPKYLFRKEGQNVTLSCEQNLNHDAMYWYRQDPGQGLRLIYYSQIVNDFQKGDIAEGYSVSREKKESFPLTVTSAQKNPTAFYLCASSLQGRVNEQFFGPGTRLTVL.

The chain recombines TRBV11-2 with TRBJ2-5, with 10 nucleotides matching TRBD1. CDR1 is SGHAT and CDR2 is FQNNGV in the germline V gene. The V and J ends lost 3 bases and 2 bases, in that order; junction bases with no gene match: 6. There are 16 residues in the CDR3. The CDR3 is CASSLLDRGSQETQYF. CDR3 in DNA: TGTGCCAGCAGCTTGTTGGACAGGGGGTCACAAGAGACCCAGTACTTC.

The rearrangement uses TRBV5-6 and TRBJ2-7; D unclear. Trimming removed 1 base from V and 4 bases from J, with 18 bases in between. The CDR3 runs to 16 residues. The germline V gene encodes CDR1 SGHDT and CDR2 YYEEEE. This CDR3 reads CASSLTAVSRSYEQYF. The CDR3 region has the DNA TGTGCCAGCAGCTTGACAGCCGTTAGTCGGTCGTACGAGCAGTACTTC. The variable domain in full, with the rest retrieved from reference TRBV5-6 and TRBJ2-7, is DAGVTQSPTHLIKTRGQQVTLRCSPKSGHDTVSWYQQALGQGPQFIFQYYEEEERQRGNFPDRFSGHQFPNYSSELNVNALLLGDSALYLCASSLTAVSRSYEQYFGPGTRLTVT.